What follows are 23 T cell receptor beta chains derived from one specimen sequenced in a study of CD8+ T cells in alopecia areata. Sequencing relied on a cDNA template that was reverse transcribed from extracted RNA. Generated by immunoSEQ multiplex PCR, the TCRdb table keeps only in-frame clones and is missing some. The table shows roughly 140,000 clones, with approximately 51% occurring only once. The starting material was CD4+ T cells sorted from blood, obtained at week 0. The receptors were gathered from a human donor with alopecia areata.

A few counts support this clone. This sequence joins TRBV2 and TRBJ2-1, with 10 bases that match TRBD1. The V gene's germline CDR1 is SNHLY and CDR2 FYNNEI. The CDR3 extends over 14 amino acids. V lost 6 bases to trimming and J lost 3 bases; unmatched junction nucleotides: 2. The CDR3 sequence is CASRRDRGYNEQFF. The CDR3 DNA is TGTGCCAGCAGACGGGACAGGGGCTACAATGAGCAGTTCTTC.

The chain combines TRBV7-2 with TRBJ1-1, with TRBD1 as a possible D gene (5 bases). V was clipped by 1 base and J by 1 base, with 10 bases between them. CDR3 length: 15 amino acids. Germline values: CDR1 SGHTA, CDR2 FQGNSA. CDR3 protein: CASSLGRGGNTEAFF. CDR3 sequence (DNA): TGTGCCAGCAGCTTAGGGAGGGGAGGGAACACTGAAGCTTTCTTT.

The V and J genes are TRBV6-1 and TRBJ2-3; D is ambiguous. CDR3 length equals 12 residues. Germline V gene lookup returns CDR1 MNHNS and CDR2 SASEGT. V lost 6 bases to trimming and J lost 5 bases, with 9 bases between them. CDR3 nucleotides: TGTGCCAGCAGCCCGGGCGGAGATACGCAGTATTTT. It translates to CASSPGGDTQYF.

The rearrangement joins TRBV7-2 to TRBJ2-5; 15 positions agree with TRBD2. With V trimmed by 5 bases and J by 0 bases, 4 bases remained unmatched. Germline assignment: CDR1 SGHTA and CDR2 FQGNSA. The CDR3 spans 17 residues. CDR3 coding DNA: TGTGCCAGCAGCCCCGGACTAGCGGGAGGGTACCAAGAGACCCAGTACTTC. It codes for CASSPGLAGGYQETQYF.

There are a few counts of this clone. The J gene is TRBJ2-1, the V gene TRBV29-1; 7 bases line up with TRBD1. CDR1 is SQVTM, CDR2 ANQGSEA, per germline. CDR3 length equals 13 residues. The J segment lost 8 bases and the V segment lost 3 bases, leaving 7 bases of the junction unmatched. The CDR3 protein is CSVELVTGDEQFF. In nucleotides, the CDR3 is TGCAGCGTTGAGCTAGTCACAGGGGATGAGCAGTTCTTC.

The chain couples TRBV4-3 to TRBJ1-2; D ambiguous. Germline loops: CDR1 LGHNA, CDR2 YSLEER. There are 14 residues in the CDR3. Deletions cut 1 base from V and 4 bases from J, with 10 bases between. The CDR3, as DNA: TGCGCCAGCAGCCAAGCCCGGGGTGTCTATGGCTACACCTTC. Its translation is CASSQARGVYGYTF.

The chain uses TRBV5-1 and TRBJ2-1, with 9 bases aligning to TRBD2. From germline, CDR1 is SGHRS and CDR2 YFSETQ. The length of the CDR3 is 14 residues. The ends lost 0 bases at V and 9 bases at J; junction bases unmatched: 4. In nucleotides, the CDR3 is TGCGCCAGCAGCTTGGTAGTAGCGGGAGCTGAGCAGTTCTTC. Residues: CASSLVVAGAEQFF.

The rearrangement uses TRBV15 and TRBJ2-3; no definite D call. The CDR3 runs to 16 residues. Germline CDR1 and CDR2: LNHNV and YYDKDF (reference sequence). The V end was cut by 1 base, the J end by 3 bases, with 14 bases between. The CDR3 DNA reads as TGTGCCACCAGCAGAGTGTGGGCAGGCCGAACAGATACGCAGTATTTT. Encoded protein: CATSRVWAGRTDTQYF.

This sequence joins TRBV5-1 and TRBJ2-3; D tentatively reads TRBD1 or TRBD2 (5 bases each). Per germline, CDR1 SGHRS and CDR2 YFSETQ. The CDR3 has 14 amino acids. Trimming left V 6 bases short and J 5 bases short, with 16 bases between. CDR3 coding DNA: TGCGCCAGCAACCCTTGGGACGGCAGAGATACGCAGTATTTT. This gives the protein CASNPWDGRDTQYF.

This sequence joins TRBV7-9 and TRBJ1-2, with a tentative D call TRBD1 (6 bases). Germline V gene sequence: CDR1 SEHNR, CDR2 FQNEAQ (reference sequence). V was trimmed by 2 bases and J by 7 bases, leaving 11 bases between them. The CDR3 runs 13 residues. This chain's CDR3 is CASSLIQGSGYTF. The CDR3 nucleotides are TGTGCCAGCAGCTTAATACAGGGAAGTGGCTACACCTTC.

This rearrangement joins TRBV18 to TRBJ2-4; unclear D gene. Germline assignment: CDR1 KGHSH and CDR2 LQKENI. V was clipped by 4 bases and J by 4 bases, with 17 bases between them. The CDR3 sequence is 16 residues long. CDR3 region: CASSLWAESLKNIQYF. In DNA, the CDR3 is TGTGCCAGCTCACTTTGGGCAGAAAGTTTGAAAAACATTCAGTACTTC. Full variable domain (missing parts from reference TRBV18 and TRBJ2-4): NAGVMQNPRHLVRRRGQEARLRCSPMKGHSHVYWYRQLPEEGLKFMVYLQKENIIDESGMPKERFSAEFPKEGPSILRIQQVVRGDSAAYFCASSLWAESLKNIQYFGAGTRLSVL.

V and J are TRBV7-9 and TRBJ2-7; maybe TRBD2 (6 bases). The CDR3 has 13 amino acids. Germline V gene lookup returns CDR1 SEHNR and CDR2 FQNEAQ (reference sequence). Trimming took 6 bases from V and 3 from J, leaving 12 bases between them. The CDR3 is CASRTGTDYEQYF. In DNA, the CDR3 is TGTGCCAGCAGGACCGGGACTGACTACGAGCAGTACTTC.

V gene TRBV6-5 combines with J gene TRBJ2-7; D not certain. Trimming left V 8 bases short and J 2 bases short, with 16 bases between. CDR3 length: 14 residues. Germline V gene lookup returns CDR1 MNHEY and CDR2 SVGAGI. In DNA, the CDR3 is TGTGCCAGCGGAATGACAAACCCGCCCTACGAGCAGTACTTC. Its protein is CASGMTNPPYEQYF.

The chain recombines TRBV9 with TRBJ1-1; 8 nucleotides align to TRBD1. V trimming: 0 bases; J trimming: 3 bases; junction bases outside the gene matches: 1. This CDR3 region has 14 residues. Germline V gene data show CDR1 as SGDLS and CDR2 as YYNGEE. CDR3 bases: TGTGCCAGCAGCGTAGTACAGGGGGACACTGAAGCTTTCTTT. Translating it yields CASSVVQGDTEAFF.

The chain joins TRBV28 to TRBJ2-5; D possibly matches TRBD1 or TRBD2 (5 bases each). The germline V gene has CDR1 MDHEN and CDR2 SYDVKM. This CDR3 has 13 residues. Trimming pared 2 bases from V and 5 bases from J, leaving 9 bases between. The CDR3 bases are TGTGCCAGCAGTTTAGGGGGTGTCGAGACCCAGTACTTC. Its translation: CASSLGGVETQYF.

The rearrangement joins TRBV29-1 to TRBJ2-7; possibly TRBD1 for D (5 bases). The CDR3 extends over 12 amino acids. V lost 7 bases and J 2 bases, leaving 12 bases between the germline ends. Germline V CDR1 and CDR2: SQVTM, ANQGSEA. CDR3 sequence (DNA): TGCAGCGGGGGCGAGGCCCCCTACGAGCAGTACTTC. Translated: CSGGEAPYEQYF.

A few counts support this clone. The chain links TRBV5-1 to TRBJ1-2; a weak D match, TRBD1 (6 bases). The CDR3 length is 15 residues. Trimming pared 3 bases from V and 0 bases from J, leaving 12 bases between. Germline V lookup: CDR1 SGHRS, CDR2 YFSETQ. CDR3 sequence (DNA): TGCGCCAGCAGCTCCATGACAGGTGCTAACTATGGCTACACCTTC. It translates to CASSSMTGANYGYTF.

In this sample, this clone turned up a few times. The J gene is TRBJ2-7, the V gene TRBV7-9; D might be TRBD1 (5 bases). V lost 10 bases, J lost 2 bases, and 9 bases lay in between. The germline CDR1 and CDR2 sequences are SEHNR and FQNEAQ (reference sequence). CDR3 size: 11 residues. Here the CDR3 reads CAITDTYEQYF. As DNA, the CDR3 is TGTGCCATCACGGACACCTACGAGCAGTACTTC.

This clone was detected only a few times. The chain has TRBV29-1 and TRBJ1-2, with 8 bases identical to TRBD1. The CDR3 extends over 14 amino acids. The V segment lost 6 bases and the J segment 5 bases; nucleotides outside the gene matches: 11. Germline V gene data show CDR1 as SQVTM and CDR2 as ANQGSEA. CDR3 sequence: CSVGGRTGRYGYTF. The CDR3, as DNA: TGCAGCGTCGGGGGTCGGACAGGGCGATATGGCTACACCTTC.

Many counts were recorded for this clone. The rearrangement links TRBV11-2 to TRBJ2-1, with D maybe TRBD2 (5 bases). V lost 1 base to trimming and J lost 11 bases, with 27 bases between them. CDR1 is SGHAT and CDR2 is FQNNGV in the germline V gene. The CDR3 loop spans 18 amino acids. The CDR3 DNA follows: TGTGCCAGCAGCTTAGCGGCAGGAGGCTTGGTAGGGCCCCGGAAGCAGTTCTTC. This codes for CASSLAAGGLVGPRKQFF.

This chain uses TRBV29-1 with TRBJ2-1, with D maybe TRBD2 (6 bases). CDR1 is SQVTM and CDR2 is ANQGSEA in the germline V gene. The CDR3 is 14 residues long. Trimming pared 4 bases from V and 6 bases from J, leaving 16 bases between. The CDR3 here is CSVVSGRGVNEQFF. In DNA, the CDR3 is TGCAGCGTTGTTTCCGGGAGAGGAGTCAATGAGCAGTTCTTC.

A word on this clone: One end of the junction does not line up with germline, which may come from a read error. The chain couples TRBV20-1 to TRBJ2-4; D unclear. The CDR3 is 10 residues long. Germline V gene sequence: CDR1 DFQATT, CDR2 SNEGSKA (reference sequence). The CDR3 reads CSALKPPNSF. The CDR3 DNA is TGCAGTGCTCTAAAGCCGCCCAATTCGTTC.

The gene calls are TRBV2 and TRBJ2-5; the D is unclear. Between the trimmed V and J ends, which lost 4 bases and 3 bases, there was a span of 9 bases. Germline-derived CDR1 and CDR2 are SNHLY and FYNNEI. The CDR3 spans 13 residues. The CDR3 DNA reads as TGTGCCAGCAGTGGCCAAGGGAAAGAGACCCAGTACTTC. Encoded protein: CASSGQGKETQYF.